Here is one TCR beta chain with its context. Participants had their cohort set by participant-reported clinical history. This specimen comes from a study of blood T cell repertoires in COVID-19. Study in general: The United States, Italy and Spain provided the acute and convalescent COVID-19 samples. The analysed material was cDNA or gDNA that came from T cells, B-cell-depleted T cells, or PBMCs.

Assay: immunoSEQ multiplex PCR; the TCRdb copy retains only in-frame clones and omits some. Counted here are about 480,000 clones, 85% to 90% occurring once; the ten biggest clones make up approximately 1.8%. V lost 1 base to trimming and J lost 2 bases; unmatched junction nucleotides: 6. The germline V gene has CDR1 SGDLS and CDR2 YYNGEE. The CDR3 runs 16 residues. The clonotype comes from a middle-aged woman who had recovered from COVID-19. The chain carries TRBV9 and TRBJ2-5, with 9 bases aligning to TRBD1. The sequenced sample was PBMCs or T cells enriched from blood (not recorded which). This chain's CDR3 is CASSVSPTGGQETQYF. In nucleotides, the CDR3 is TGTGCCAGCAGCGTATCGCCGACAGGGGGGCAAGAGACCCAGTACTTC.